Shown below are 23 T cell receptor beta chains from a single sample sequenced in a study of cytomegalovirus exposure and HLA in healthy donors. 60 Vbeta and 13 Jbeta primers were used in PCR. Some clones are missing from TCRdb's copy, which holds only in-frame ones; the method was immunoSEQ multiplex PCR. The data hold under 200,000 clones, with more than 65% observed a single time. The sequencing input was PBMCs. Source of these receptors: a man aged 30 to 45 in good health and CMV-seronegative.

The sample holds a few counts of this clone. This same CDR3 is encoded by further DNA sequences in the sample. The chain is built from TRBV28 and TRBJ1-5; tentatively, D is TRBD1 (6 bases). Trimming took 8 bases from V and 2 from J, leaving 7 bases between them. In germline, CDR1 is MDHEN, CDR2 SYDVKM. The CDR3 loop spans 12 amino acids. The CDR3 loop reads CASRTGNQPQHF. CDR3 sequence (DNA): TGTGCCAGCCGGACAGGCAATCAGCCCCAGCATTTT.

The chain has TRBV6-5 and TRBJ1-5; 8 nucleotides match TRBD1. CDR1 MNHEY and CDR2 SVGAGI come from the germline V gene. CDR3 length: 15 residues. Trimming removed 5 bases from V and 4 bases from J; junction bases left unmatched: 7. CDR3 nucleotide sequence: TGTGCCAGCAGTCGCGGGACAGGAAAAAATCAGCCCCAGCATTTT. It specifies CASSRGTGKNQPQHF.

V is TRBV5-5 and J is TRBJ1-1, with 8 bases matching TRBD1. J lost 5 bases, V lost 0 bases, and 9 bases had no gene match. The CDR3 is made up of 16 amino acids. CDR1 is SGHKS and CDR2 is YYEKEE in the germline V gene (reference sequence). The CDR3, as DNA: TGTGCCAGCAGCTTGGGGCCCGGACAGGGAGGAACTGAAGCTTTCTTT. Translation: CASSLGPGQGGTEAFF.

The V gene is TRBV6-5, the J gene TRBJ1-1; TRBD1 aligns across 9 bases. The CDR3 spans 15 residues. In germline, CDR1 is MNHEY, CDR2 SVGAGI. Trimming removed 6 bases from V and 0 bases from J; junction bases left unmatched: 5. The CDR3 DNA sequence: TGTGCCAGCAGCTTACAGGGGGCCCTGAACACTGAAGCTTTCTTT. Encoded protein: CASSLQGALNTEAFF.

The rearrangement joins TRBV30 to TRBJ2-7; D is possibly TRBD1 (6 bases). V was shortened by 1 base and J by 4 bases, with 11 bases between the two germline ends. The germline gives CDR1 GTSNPN, CDR2 SVGIG (reference sequence). The CDR3 loop spans 13 amino acids. The CDR3 sequence: CAWSGNREYEQYF. CDR3 nucleotides: TGTGCCTGGAGTGGTAACAGGGAATACGAGCAGTACTTC.

This rearrangement joins TRBV10-3 to TRBJ2-7; 9 bases line up with TRBD1. This CDR3 has 16 residues. Trimming at V came to 0 bases and at J to 5 bases, leaving 8 bases not matched to a gene. Per the germline V gene, CDR1 is ENHRY and CDR2 is SYGVKD. The CDR3 coding sequence is TGTGCCATCAGTGAGTCCCGGGGACAGGGAGCCCACGAGCAGTACTTC. Amino acids: CAISESRGQGAHEQYF.

The chain links TRBV28 to TRBJ2-7; TRBD1 matches 11 bases. The CDR3 is 14 amino acids. V was pared by 6 bases and J by 6 bases, with 7 bases of the junction left unmatched. Germline values: CDR1 MDHEN, CDR2 SYDVKM. The DNA for the CDR3 is TGTGCCAGCAGGTCAACCGGGACAGGGGGCGAGCAGTACTTC. This sequence encodes CASRSTGTGGEQYF.

This clone was detected a few times. The chain joins TRBV28 to TRBJ1-4; D is unclear. V lost 3 bases, J lost 5 bases, and 10 bases lay in between. CDR1 is MDHEN, CDR2 SYDVKM, per germline. The CDR3 is 14 residues long. The CDR3 reads CASSLARLNEKLFF. The CDR3 DNA sequence: TGTGCCAGCAGTTTGGCAAGACTAAATGAAAAACTGTTTTTT.

Here the CDR3 reads CASSLETRNEQYF. The DNA of the CDR3 is TGTGCCAGCAGCTTAGAGACGAGGAACGAGCAGTACTTC. The J gene is TRBJ2-7, the V gene TRBV7-2, with unresolved D. The CDR3 is 13 amino acids. The V and J ends lost 1 base and 5 bases respectively, with 9 bases between them. The V gene's germline CDR1 is SGHTA and CDR2 FQGNSA.

This clone appeared a few times. The J gene is TRBJ1-6, the V gene TRBV14, with D possibly being TRBD1 (5 bases). This CDR3 is built from 14 residues. V was trimmed by 3 bases and J by 8 bases, leaving 11 bases between them. CDR1 is SGHDN and CDR2 is FVKESK in the germline V gene. The CDR3 DNA reads as TGTGCCAGCAGCCAGTTCAGGGCTGATTCACCCCTCCACTTT. Its protein product is CASSQFRADSPLHF.

This sequence joins TRBV6-6 and TRBJ1-2; TRBD1 matches at 8 bases. Germline V gene sequence: CDR1 MNHNY, CDR2 SVGAGI (reference sequence). Losses at the gene ends were 11 bases for V and 8 bases for J; bases not matched to a gene: 13. The CDR3 covers 13 residues. CDR3 amino acids: CACYNGQGGGYTF. The CDR3 coding sequence is TGTGCCTGCTACAATGGACAGGGCGGGGGCTACACCTTC.

This sequence joins TRBV7-2 and TRBJ1-4; 7 bases line up with TRBD1. CDR1 and CDR2 from the germline V gene are SGHTA and FQGNSA. V lost 5 bases to trimming and J lost 8 bases; unmatched junction nucleotides: 8. The CDR3 consists of 14 residues. The CDR3 coding sequence is TGTGCCAGCAGCACGCAGGGGGGAAGAGAAAAACTGTTTTTT. Its protein product is CASSTQGGREKLFF. The full variable domain, rest sourced from reference TRBV7-2 and TRBJ1-4, is GAGVSQSPSNKVTEKGKDVELRCDPISGHTALYWYRQSLGQGLEFLIYFQGNSAPDKSGLPSDRFSAERTGGSVSTLTIQRTQQEDSAVYLCASSTQGGREKLFFGSGTQLSVL.

V gene TRBV2 combines with J gene TRBJ1-1, with D maybe TRBD1 (5 bases). CDR3 length: 15 residues. Trimming stripped 3 bases from V and 0 bases from J, with 11 bases between. Germline V gene data show CDR1 as SNHLY and CDR2 as FYNNEI. CDR3 sequence: CASSDRGTMNTEAFF. In DNA, the CDR3 is TGTGCCAGCAGTGATAGGGGCACCATGAACACTGAAGCTTTCTTT.

This rearrangement joins TRBV27 to TRBJ2-7; D perhaps matches TRBD2 (6 bases). The V end lost 0 bases, the J end lost 6 bases, and 12 bases lay between the germline ends. Germline values: CDR1 MNHEY, CDR2 SMNVEV (reference sequence). CDR3 length: 14 amino acids. This CDR3 reads CASSLSRGTGEQYF. Written as DNA, the CDR3 is TGTGCCAGCAGTTTATCGCGGGGAACGGGCGAGCAGTACTTC.

Here the CDR3 reads CAWTLAGLNQPQHF. The CDR3 DNA reads TGTGCCTGGACACTCGCAGGGTTAAATCAGCCCCAGCATTTT. The genes are TRBV30 and TRBJ1-5, with D possibly TRBD1 on 5 matching bases. Germline loops: CDR1 GTSNPN, CDR2 SVGIG (reference sequence). This CDR3 has 14 residues. V lost 4 bases and J 4 bases, leaving 14 bases between the germline ends.

This sequence joins TRBV6-5 and TRBJ1-2; 8 nucleotides agree with TRBD1. Germline V gene data show CDR1 as MNHEY and CDR2 as SVGAGI. The CDR3 runs 16 residues. V lost 3 bases, J lost 3 bases, and 9 bases stayed unmatched. The CDR3 spells CASSYLGQEAYYGYTF. The CDR3 DNA follows: TGTGCCAGCAGTTATTTGGGACAGGAGGCTTACTATGGCTACACCTTC.

Only one count was recorded for this clone. This chain links TRBV19 with TRBJ2-1; weak D call: TRBD2 (12 bases). The CDR3 extends over 19 amino acids. Germline V CDR1 and CDR2: LNHDA, SQIVND (reference sequence). V lost 9 bases and J 7 bases, leaving 34 bases between the germline ends. As DNA, the CDR3 is TGTGCCAGCAGACTCGGGACAGGGGGTCTAGCGGGAGGGAGGAATGAGCAGTTCTTC. Amino acid sequence: CASRLGTGGLAGGRNEQFF.

The V call is TRBV30, the J call TRBJ2-7; 9 bases are a match to TRBD1. V shed 5 bases, J shed 2 bases, and the junction held 1 base outside the gene matches. CDR1 and CDR2 from the germline V gene are GTSNPN and SVGIG (reference sequence). CDR3 length: 12 amino acids. The CDR3 bases are TGTGCCTGGGACAGGGGGGCCTACGAGCAGTACTTC. It yields the protein CAWDRGAYEQYF.

This chain links TRBV6-4 with TRBJ2-3, with 7 bases identical to TRBD2. Germline-derived CDR1 and CDR2 are MRHNA and SNTAGT. CDR3 size: 16 residues. Trimming cost V 2 bases and J 4 bases; bases outside gene matches: 9. The CDR3 DNA follows: TGTGCCAGCAGTGACGGCGGCGGGAGCGGCCCAGATACGCAGTATTTT. Protein product: CASSDGGGSGPDTQYF.

This chain joins TRBV5-1 and TRBJ1-1; D is undetermined. The germline gives CDR1 SGHRS, CDR2 YFSETQ. The CDR3 totals 15 residues. V lost 3 bases and J lost 1, with 13 bases in between. The CDR3 coding sequence is TGCGCCAGCAGCTGGCAGACAAAACCGAACACTGAAGCTTTCTTT. Its protein is CASSWQTKPNTEAFF.

CDR3 sequence: CASSYSYRDTRYEQYF. CDR3 coding DNA: TGTGCCAGCAGTTACTCATACCGGGACACAAGATACGAGCAGTACTTC. V gene TRBV6-5 combines with J gene TRBJ2-7; D possibly corresponds to TRBD1 (6 bases). In germline, CDR1 is MNHEY, CDR2 SVGAGI. V was pared by 0 bases and J by 4 bases, with 16 bases between. This CDR3 comprises 16 residues.

The chain recombines TRBV7-6 with TRBJ2-7, with 15 bases identical to TRBD2. V lost 5 bases, J lost 5 bases, and 4 bases stayed unmatched. Germline values: CDR1 SGHVS, CDR2 FNYEAQ. CDR3 size: 15 residues. CDR3 amino acids: CASSEGLAGGNEQYF. The CDR3 nucleotides are TGTGCCAGCAGCGAGGGACTAGCGGGAGGTAACGAGCAGTACTTC.

The chain uses TRBV10-1 and TRBJ2-3; possibly TRBD1 for D (5 bases). V lost 11 bases, J lost 1 base, and 13 bases lay in between. The CDR3 extends over 13 amino acids. Germline-derived CDR1 and CDR2 are WNHNN and SYGVQD (reference sequence). The CDR3 nucleotides are TGCGCCTCAGCAGGGTCTGGCACAGATACGCAGTATTTT. It specifies CASAGSGTDTQYF.